A single T cell receptor (beta chain) is shown here with its context. Its antigen is not known. At one end, the junction sequence differs from germline, possibly due to a read error. The CDR3 consists of 14 residues. Primed by a sample-barcoded 5' primer and a J-beta primer mix, a second PCR proceeded for 7 to 11 cycles. Every cDNA molecule bore a tag from a template-switch adaptor containing 12 random nucleotides. TCRdb analysed the 5' RACE reads with MiXCR anew, one entry per CDR3 protein. The profile shows 1.4 million or so distinct CDR3 sequences, roughly 43% of them singletons. This sample was included in a study of blood T cells in healthy people across ages. The overall study: Template switching caught about one barcoded beta molecule for each two T cells.

Findings of the study overall: TCR beta diversity per million T cells fell roughly linearly with age.

Peripheral blood, around 9.4 milliliters per donor, was collected. This clonotype was sampled from a woman aged 18-29 years in good health. The source material was blood. This chain connects TRBV12-3 or TRBV12-4 to TRBJ2-3, with 9 bases lining up with TRBD2. The DNA for the CDR3 is TGTGCCAGCAGTTTATTAGCGGGGGCAGATATGCAGTATTTT. This translates into CASSLLAGADMQYF.